The entry below gives a single TCR beta chain sequence along with its context. The data originate from a study of T cell responses to AZD1222 COVID-19 vaccine. TCRdb's table, derived via immunoSEQ multiplex PCR, lists solely in-frame clones and lacks some. The repertoire holds some 150,000 clones, with 90% to 95% as singletons. Germline V gives CDR1 SGHVS, CDR2 FNYEAQ. The V and J ends lost 5 bases and 2 bases, in that order; junction bases with no gene match: 4. The CDR3 spans 15 residues. The receptor was isolated from an adult in good health. The chain couples TRBV7-6 to TRBJ2-7; 12 positions agree with TRBD2. Here the sequenced sample was peripheral blood, taken on day 0 of AZD1222 vaccination. This chain's CDR3 is CASSLTSGGPYEQYF. CDR3 nucleotide sequence: TGTGCCAGCAGCCTTACTAGCGGGGGGCCCTACGAGCAGTACTTC.